The clone carrying this T cell receptor (beta chain) has a single count. The antigen is unknown. This sample was included in a study of beta chain features in type 1 diabetes. Findings and caveats of the study: A definitive answer on HLA type influencing TCRB rearrangement was not reached here. PCR might favor shorter templates, equally in patients and controls. For patients, the naive, central memory and Treg TCRB repertoires appeared more alike than for healthy donors. TCRB CDR3s were moderately but significantly shorter in Type 1 diabetes patients in all four CD4+ subsets.

Sequenced material consisted of expressed TCRB transcripts (all of the isolated RNA was reverse transcribed). The table came from immunoSEQ multiplex PCR; TCRdb's copy has only in-frame clones and leaves some out. The repertoire consists of about 15,000 clones, with about 70% occurring once and the leading ten covering roughly 0.84%. CDR3 size: 14 residues. The V and J ends lost 6 bases and 0 bases respectively, with 11 bases between them. CDR1 is ENHRY, CDR2 SYGVKD, per germline. The material sequenced was stem cell memory CD4+ T cells from blood. The source of this sequence is a man aged 25 to 40 with type 1 diabetes. This chain uses TRBV10-3 with TRBJ1-2; tentatively, D is TRBD1 (5 bases). CDR3 DNA: TGTGCCATCAGACCACAGGTTTCTAACTATGGCTACACCTTC. This encodes CAIRPQVSNYGYTF.